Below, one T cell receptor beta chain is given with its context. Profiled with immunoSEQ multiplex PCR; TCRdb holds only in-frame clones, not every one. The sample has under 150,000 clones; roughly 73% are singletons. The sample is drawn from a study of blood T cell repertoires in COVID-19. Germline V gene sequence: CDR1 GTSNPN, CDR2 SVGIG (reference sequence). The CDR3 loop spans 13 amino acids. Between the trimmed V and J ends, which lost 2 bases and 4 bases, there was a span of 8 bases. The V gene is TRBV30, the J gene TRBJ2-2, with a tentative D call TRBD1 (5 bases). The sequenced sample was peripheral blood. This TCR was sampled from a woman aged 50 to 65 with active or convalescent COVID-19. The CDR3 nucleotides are TGTGCCTGGAGTCAAGGGGTCACCGGGGAGCTGTTTTTT. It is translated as CAWSQGVTGELFF. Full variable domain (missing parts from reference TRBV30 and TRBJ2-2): SQTIHQWPATLVQPVGSPLSLECTVEGTSNPNLYWYRQAAGRGLQLLFYSVGIGQISSEVPQNLSASRPQDRQFILSSKKLLLSDSGFYLCAWSQGVTGELFFGEGSRLTVL.